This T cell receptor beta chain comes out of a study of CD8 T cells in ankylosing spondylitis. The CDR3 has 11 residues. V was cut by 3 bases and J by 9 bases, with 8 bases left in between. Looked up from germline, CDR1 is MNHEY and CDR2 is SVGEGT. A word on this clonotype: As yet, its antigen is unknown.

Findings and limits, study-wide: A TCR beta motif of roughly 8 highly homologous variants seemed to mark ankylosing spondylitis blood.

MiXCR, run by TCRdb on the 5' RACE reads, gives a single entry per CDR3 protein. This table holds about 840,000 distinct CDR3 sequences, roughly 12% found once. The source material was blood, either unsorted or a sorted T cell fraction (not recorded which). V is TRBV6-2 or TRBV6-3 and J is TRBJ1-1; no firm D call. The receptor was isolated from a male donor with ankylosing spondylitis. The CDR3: CASSYLSKAFF. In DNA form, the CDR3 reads TGTGCCAGCAGTTATCTGAGTAAAGCTTTCTTT.